Listed below are T cell receptor beta chains from one sample, sequenced in a study of T-cell reconstitution after alpha-beta-depleted transplantation in children. TCRdb fed the PCR reads into MiXCR, producing one record per CDR3 protein. The table records about 1,000,000 distinct CDR3 sequences, around 30% of them present only once. The material sequenced was PBMCs, mostly from graft donor cells, taken 360 days after TCRalphabeta/CD19-depleted stem cell transplant. The receptor source for this set is a boy younger than two who had a stem cell transplant for SCID, so the T cells may come from the graft donor. Both conserved end residues are part of each CDR3. The D gene is left open where the match is weak. Clone sizes are given selectively: once, few, many, or a class where the clone is expanded.

d_call	cdr3_length	clone_size	v_call	j_call	cdr3_nt	cdr3_aa
.	13	many	TRBV10-3	TRBJ2-1	TGTGCCATCAGTGAGAAAGGGGGGAATGAGCAGTTCTTC	CAISEKGGNEQFF
TRBD1	16	.	TRBV15	TRBJ2-3	TGTGCCACCAGCAGAGTAAGGACAGGGGGCCCAGATACGCAGTATTTT	CATSRVRTGGPDTQYF
TRBD1	14	.	TRBV27	TRBJ2-3	TGTGCCAGCAGTTGGGACAGGGTGAAAGATACGCAGTATTTT	CASSWDRVKDTQYF
.	19	.	TRBV5-1	TRBJ2-6	TGCGCCAGCAGCTCCGGATTACAGGTACCCTACTCTGGGGCCAACGTCCTGACTTTC	CASSSGLQVPYSGANVLTF
TRBD2	15	.	TRBV29-1	TRBJ2-1	TGCAGCGTTTTGGTTAGCGGGGGTTATTACAATGAGCAGTTCTTC	CSVLVSGGYYNEQFF
TRBD2	16	few	TRBV6-1	TRBJ2-1	TGTGCCAGCACCCCGCTAGCGGGGGGGCGGAGGAATGAGCAGTTCTTC	CASTPLAGGRRNEQFF
TRBD2	16	few	TRBV10-3	TRBJ2-7	TGTGCCATCAGTGAGTTGACTAGCGGGGGGCCCTACGAGCAGTACTTC	CAISELTSGGPYEQYF
.	14	.	TRBV29-1	TRBJ2-7	TGCAGCGTTGCGCCGACAAGGCCCCCCTACGAGCAGTACTTC	CSVAPTRPPYEQYF
TRBD1	17	.	TRBV28	TRBJ2-5	TGTGCCAGCAGTTTCCAGGCCGACAGGGGATTCCAAGAGACCCAGTACTTC	CASSFQADRGFQETQYF
TRBD1	15	.	TRBV28	TRBJ2-7	TGTGCCAGCAGACGGAACCGGGACAGATTCTACGAGCAGTACTTC	CASRRNRDRFYEQYF
TRBD1	14	many	TRBV12-3/TRBV12-4	TRBJ2-2	TGTGCCAGCAGTCCGGGACAGGGGGCCGGGGAGCTGTTTTTT	CASSPGQGAGELFF
TRBD2	16	.	TRBV5-1	TRBJ2-3	TGCGCCAGCAGCTTGGTTGCTAGCGGGGACACAGATACGCAGTATTTT	CASSLVASGDTDTQYF
.	15	.	TRBV7-8	TRBJ2-5	TGTGCCAGCAGCTTAACGGGGGTCGTCCAAGAGACCCAGTACTTC	CASSLTGVVQETQYF
TRBD2	15	few	TRBV20-1	TRBJ2-3	TGCAGTGCCGGAAACCGACTAGCGGGGCCAGATACGCAGTATTTT	CSAGNRLAGPDTQYF
.	14	.	TRBV6-5	TRBJ1-5	TGTGCCAGCAGTTACAACAGGGCGCGTCAGCCCCAGCATTTT	CASSYNRARQPQHF
TRBD2	19	.	TRBV5-1	TRBJ2-1	TGCGCCAGCAGCTTGTCAAGTCGGGGGACTACTCCAAACTACAATGAGCAGTTCTTC	CASSLSSRGTTPNYNEQFF
.	13	few	TRBV10-3	TRBJ1-5	TGTGCCATCAGTGAGAGAGGGAATCAGCCCCAGCATTTT	CAISERGNQPQHF
.	10	few	TRBV20-1	TRBJ1-1	TGCAGTGTTTCCGGGACTGAAGCTTTCTTT	CSVSGTEAFF
.	15	few	TRBV9	TRBJ2-3	TGTGCCAGCAGCCCGTCCCCGGTTGCGATTCTTACGCAGTATTTT	CASSPSPVAILTQYF
.	15	.	TRBV20-1	TRBJ1-6	TGCAGTGCTAGAGATCTGGGTGTAGGGAATTCACCCCTCCACTTT	CSARDLGVGNSPLHF
TRBD2	20	few	TRBV12-3/TRBV12-4	TRBJ2-1	TGTGCCAGCAGCCTTAGATCGGGACTAGCGTCCCTCGCGGGCTACAATGAGCAGTTCTTC	CASSLRSGLASLAGYNEQFF
.	18	.	TRBV6-2/TRBV6-3	TRBJ2-2	TGTGCCAGCAGTTACTCGAAAGGGGTCCCTGTCAACACCGGGGAGCTGTTTTTT	CASSYSKGVPVNTGELFF
TRBD1	19	.	TRBV6-5	TRBJ2-5	TGTGCCAGCAGTTACTCGCGAAACCCAGGGGGTGTCCAATTGCGGACCCAGTACTTC	CASSYSRNPGGVQLRTQYF
.	15	many	TRBV6-5	TRBJ2-3	TGTGCCAGCAGTTACCCGGGACTGGGCACAGATACGCAGTATTTT	CASSYPGLGTDTQYF
.	13	once	TRBV29-1	TRBJ1-1	TGCAGCGGGGGATACAGGCCGGGAACTGAAGCTTTCTTT	CSGGYRPGTEAFF
.	15	few	TRBV2	TRBJ2-3	TGTGCCAGCAGGGGGACCTCCCGACCGGCAGATACGCAGTATTTT	CASRGTSRPADTQYF
.	14	.	TRBV25-1	TRBJ2-2	TGTGCCAGCAGTGAATATAGGGGGACCGGGGAGCTGTTTTTT	CASSEYRGTGELFF
.	16	.	TRBV28	TRBJ1-2	TGTGCCAGCAGTTTAGTACAGAAATGGAGCGCTGGAAGCTACACCTTC	CASSLVQKWSAGSYTF
.	14	.	TRBV4-3	TRBJ2-1	TGCGCCAGCAGCCAAGGGGATTGGGGGGATGAGCAGTTCTTC	CASSQGDWGDEQFF
TRBD1	16	.	TRBV5-1	TRBJ2-7	TGCGCCAGCAGCCCCACCCCCTTACAGGGGGCGAGAGAGCAGTACTTC	CASSPTPLQGAREQYF
.	17	.	TRBV4-1	TRBJ1-5	TGCGCCAGCAGCCAAGGGGTCGGGGTCAAGGGCAATCAGCCCCAGCATTTT	CASSQGVGVKGNQPQHF
.	13	few	TRBV29-1	TRBJ1-5	TGCAGCGTTGAGTCAGGGGACAATCAGCCCCAGCATTTT	CSVESGDNQPQHF
.	16	.	TRBV7-9	TRBJ1-1	TGTGCCAGCAGCCCTCGCGGTGGGAGACGGGCCGGTGAAGCTTTCTTT	CASSPRGGRRAGEAFF